Listed below are T cell receptor beta chains from one sample, sequenced in a study of blood T cell repertoires in COVID-19. The protocol was immunoSEQ multiplex PCR, while the TCRdb copy is restricted to in-frame clones and leaves out a portion. The sample records about 300,000 clones, around 89% being singletons. The sequencing input was peripheral blood. The source of these receptors is a woman in her twenties or thirties who had recovered from COVID-19. Each CDR3 is given with its conserved first and last residue. D genes are given only for firm matches. Clone sizes are given selectively: once, few, many, or a class where the clone is expanded.

d_gene: TRBD1
v_gene: TRBV18
j_gene: TRBJ2-1
abundance: NA
len: 16
CDR3nt: TGTGCCAGCTCACCGGGGGACAGGGCCAACTACAATGAGCAGTTCTTC
CDR3aa: CASSPGDRANYNEQFF

d_gene: TRBD1
v_gene: TRBV29-1
j_gene: TRBJ2-3
abundance: NA
len: 15
CDR3nt: TGCAGCGTTGGGGGAGACAGGGCCACCACAGATACGCAGTATTTT
CDR3aa: CSVGGDRATTDTQYF

d_gene: NA
v_gene: TRBV6-5
j_gene: TRBJ1-3
abundance: NA
len: 15
CDR3nt: TGTGCCAGCAGTTACTCGTGGCAGGCTGGAAACACCATATATTTT
CDR3aa: CASSYSWQAGNTIYF

d_gene: NA
v_gene: TRBV28
j_gene: TRBJ2-5
abundance: once
len: 15
CDR3nt: TGTGCCAGCAGTTTAGTTCCGACAGGACAAGAGACCCAGTACTTC
CDR3aa: CASSLVPTGQETQYF

d_gene: TRBD2
v_gene: TRBV27
j_gene: TRBJ2-3
abundance: NA
len: 16
CDR3nt: TGTGCCAGCAGTCCCTGGGGCGGGGGGGCCGCAGATACGCAGTATTTT
CDR3aa: CASSPWGGGAADTQYF

d_gene: TRBD1
v_gene: TRBV5-1
j_gene: TRBJ2-1
abundance: NA
len: 16
CDR3nt: TGCGCCAGCAGCTTCGTTCGGGACAGCGCCTACAATGAGCAGTTCTTC
CDR3aa: CASSFVRDSAYNEQFF

d_gene: TRBD1
v_gene: TRBV12-3/TRBV12-4
j_gene: TRBJ2-5
abundance: NA
len: 13
CDR3nt: TGTGCCAGCAGTATTAAGGGACAGGGGACCCAGTACTTC
CDR3aa: CASSIKGQGTQYF

d_gene: NA
v_gene: TRBV7-2
j_gene: TRBJ1-6
abundance: few
len: 13
CDR3nt: TGTGCCAGCAGCTTAGCCCGGGGTTCACCCCTCCACTTT
CDR3aa: CASSLARGSPLHF

d_gene: NA
v_gene: TRBV7-9
j_gene: TRBJ1-2
abundance: NA
len: 13
CDR3nt: TGTGCCAGCAGCTCGCCGGACAATCATGGCTACACCTTC
CDR3aa: CASSSPDNHGYTF

d_gene: NA
v_gene: TRBV5-6
j_gene: TRBJ2-2
abundance: NA
len: 15
CDR3nt: TGTGCCAGCAGCCTGCGATCCGTTCGCACCGGGGAGCTGTTTTTT
CDR3aa: CASSLRSVRTGELFF